This T cell receptor (beta chain) comes out of a study of blood T cell repertoires in COVID-19. In the study overall: The analysed material was cDNA or gDNA that came from T cells, B-cell-depleted T cells, or PBMCs.

In this sample, this clone turned up a few times. Original processing methods: Using reference gene primer amplification, nucleated cell counts were estimated. The repertoire was sequenced with immunoSEQ multiplex PCR; TCRdb's copy has only in-frame clones and lacks some. The DNA was the basis for D and trimming; V, J and clone size are from that table. The table includes 200,000 to 250,000 clones, 86% detected once. V lost 4 bases to trimming and J lost 2 bases; unmatched junction nucleotides: 7. The length of the CDR3 is 15 residues. Germline V gene data show CDR1 as MDHEN and CDR2 as SYDVKM. The sample was peripheral blood. The chain links TRBV28 to TRBJ2-7; 8 bases map to TRBD1. The clonotype was recovered from a man between 60 and 75 years old with acute or convalescent COVID-19. DNA of the CDR3: TGTGCCAGCAGTTCGCCGACAGGGGTAACCTACGAGCAGTACTTC. This encodes CASSSPTGVTYEQYF.